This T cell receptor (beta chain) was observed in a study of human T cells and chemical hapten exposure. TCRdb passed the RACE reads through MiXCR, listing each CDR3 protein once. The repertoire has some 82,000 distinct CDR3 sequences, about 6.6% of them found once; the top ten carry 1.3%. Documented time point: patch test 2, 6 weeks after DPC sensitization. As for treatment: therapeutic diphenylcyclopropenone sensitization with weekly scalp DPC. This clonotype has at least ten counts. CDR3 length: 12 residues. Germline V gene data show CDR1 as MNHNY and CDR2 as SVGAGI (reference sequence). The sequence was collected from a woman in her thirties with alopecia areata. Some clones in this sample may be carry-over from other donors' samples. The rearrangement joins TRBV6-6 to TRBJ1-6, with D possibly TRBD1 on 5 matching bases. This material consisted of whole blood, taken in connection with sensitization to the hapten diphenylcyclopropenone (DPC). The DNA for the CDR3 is TGTGCGGCGGGGGGGAGGCGATCACCCCTCCACTTT. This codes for CAAGGRRSPLHF.